This T cell receptor (beta chain) was captured in a study of lymphopenia after photon versus proton radiotherapy. V was cut by 6 bases and J by 3 bases, with 15 bases left in between. Germline CDR1 reads MDHEN; CDR2 reads SYDVKM. This CDR3 spans 15 amino acids. Study conclusions and caveats: Oligoclonal CD8+ Temra expansion after nadir drove photon patients' diversity drop. In patients who died, overall survival fell as post-nadir TCR diversity dropped more.

Turning to this clone: The antigen remains unidentified.

Only in-frame clones appear in the TCRdb table, and some are missing; sequencing was by immunoSEQ multiplex PCR. The table has over 40,000 clones, under 95% seen once. Here the sequenced sample was peripheral blood, taken from a patient treated with photon-based radiotherapy. This receptor was obtained from a middle-aged woman with cholangiocarcinoma. The chain joins TRBV28 to TRBJ1-5, with a tentative D call TRBD1 (5 bases). In DNA form, the CDR3 reads TGTGCCAGCAGCCCTGGGCGGGACTACAATCAGCCCCAGCATTTT. This gives the protein CASSPGRDYNQPQHF.